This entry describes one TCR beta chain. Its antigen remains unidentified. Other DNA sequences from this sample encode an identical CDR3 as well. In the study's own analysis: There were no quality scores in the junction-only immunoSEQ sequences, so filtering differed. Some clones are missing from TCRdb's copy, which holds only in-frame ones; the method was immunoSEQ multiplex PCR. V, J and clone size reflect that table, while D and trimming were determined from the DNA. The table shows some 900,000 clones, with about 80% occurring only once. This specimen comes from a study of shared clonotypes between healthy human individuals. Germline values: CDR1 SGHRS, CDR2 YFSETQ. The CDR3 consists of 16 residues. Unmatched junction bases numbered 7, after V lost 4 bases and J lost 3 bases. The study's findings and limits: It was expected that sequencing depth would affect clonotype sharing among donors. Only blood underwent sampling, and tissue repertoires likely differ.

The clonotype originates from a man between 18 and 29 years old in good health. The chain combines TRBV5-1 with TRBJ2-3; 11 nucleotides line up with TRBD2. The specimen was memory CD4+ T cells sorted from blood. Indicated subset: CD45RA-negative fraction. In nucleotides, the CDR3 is TGCGCCAGCAGCCCCGTACTAGCGGGAGAGACAGATACGCAGTATTTT. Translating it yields CASSPVLAGETDTQYF.